Listed below are T cell receptor beta chains from one sample, sequenced in a study of cytotoxic CD8 clonotypes in ibrutinib-treated CLL. Sequencing was performed with immunoSEQ multiplex PCR; in TCRdb, only in-frame clones are kept and a portion is missing. Of about 140,000 clones in the sample, around 82% were seen once. This material consisted of PBMCs, taken after 36 months of ibrutinib treatment. These receptors all come from a human donor with chronic lymphocytic leukemia. The CDR3 runs from the conserved cysteine through the conserved F or W. Each record gives: V gene, J gene, CDR3 protein.

TRBV10-3	TRBJ2-2	CAISDLNTGELFF
TRBV15	TRBJ2-1	CATSRAAGRGDEQFF
TRBV7-2	TRBJ1-1	CASSSVAWSNTEAFF
TRBV7-9	TRBJ2-7	CASSSGLAYEQYF
TRBV7-9	TRBJ1-5	CASSNKRGQPQHF
TRBV6-1	TRBJ1-1	CASSGWDRGDTEAFF
TRBV19	TRBJ2-7	CASSISGDYEQYF
TRBV28	TRBJ1-4	CASSSPIEKLFF
TRBV7-8	TRBJ2-7	CASSFGDKSYEQYF
TRBV28	TRBJ2-1	CASRTPGGRYNEQFF
TRBV13	TRBJ2-3	CASSLGSDTQYF
TRBV20-1	TRBJ1-3	CSGTFLDTIYF
TRBV19	TRBJ2-7	CASSTVMDYEQYF
TRBV29-1	TRBJ1-2	CSVENYRGGYTF
TRBV6-1	TRBJ1-5	CASRYYSNQPQHF
TRBV6-1	TRBJ2-7	CASSESLRGAFGEQYF
TRBV5-1	TRBJ2-1	CASSLSPGAYNEQFF
TRBV2	TRBJ2-7	CASSPELATFYQYF
TRBV5-6	TRBJ1-1	CASSKGQGDEAFF
TRBV7-8	TRBJ2-6	CASSFVLGRLSGANVLTF
TRBV7-9	TRBJ2-5	CASSKVRVQETQYF
TRBV11-2	TRBJ1-6	CASSFDYDNSPLHF
TRBV19	TRBJ2-7	CASSPLAGGGEQYF
TRBV7-2	TRBJ1-1	CASSFFDVYTEAFF
TRBV11-2	TRBJ2-3	CASSMGQGAPDTQYF
TRBV18	TRBJ2-2	CASSPGGTTGELFF
TRBV30	TRBJ1-1	CAWSVPWLYTEAFF